What follows are 22 T cell receptor beta chains derived from one specimen sequenced in a study of cytomegalovirus exposure and HLA in healthy donors. PCR used 60 Vbeta primers and 13 Jbeta primers. Some clones are missing from TCRdb's copy, which holds only in-frame ones; the method was immunoSEQ multiplex PCR. The table includes about 180,000 clones, around 76% detected once. The sample consisted of PBMCs. The source of these receptors is a man between 35 and 55 years old in good health and CMV-seronegative.

This clone was seen a single time. The chain combines TRBV28 with TRBJ1-5; D might be TRBD1 (5 bases). The CDR3 is 15 amino acids. V was pared by 2 bases and J by 7 bases, with 15 bases between. The germline V gene has CDR1 MDHEN and CDR2 SYDVKM. The CDR3 is CASSLGSQGRQPQHF. In nucleotides, the CDR3 is TGTGCCAGCAGTTTAGGATCGCAGGGCCGACAGCCCCAGCATTTT.

V is TRBV6-5 and J is TRBJ1-5; D remains ambiguous. Trimming pared 8 bases from V and 0 bases from J, leaving 8 bases between. Germline V lookup: CDR1 MNHEY, CDR2 SVGAGI. This CDR3 has 13 residues. For the CDR3, the DNA is TGTGCCAGCTCTCTTTTTAGCAATCAGCCCCAGCATTTT. Protein sequence: CASSLFSNQPQHF.

This chain connects TRBV7-9 to TRBJ2-7, with 14 bases lining up with TRBD2. V lost 5 bases, J lost 7 bases, and 4 bases stayed unmatched. Germline CDR1 is SEHNR and CDR2 is FQNEAQ (reference sequence). This CDR3 region has 14 residues. This CDR3 reads CASSRGLAGGEQYF. The CDR3 bases are TGTGCCAGCAGCCGAGGACTAGCGGGAGGTGAGCAGTACTTC.

This chain's CDR3 is CSLGGQGVKTQYF. CDR3 in DNA: TGCAGCCTTGGGGGACAGGGGGTGAAGACCCAGTACTTC. V is TRBV29-1 and J is TRBJ2-5, with 11 bases lining up with TRBD1. V trimming: 8 bases; J trimming: 6 bases; junction bases outside the gene matches: 8. This CDR3 has 13 residues. Germline values: CDR1 SQVTM, CDR2 ANQGSEA.

The CDR3 nucleotides read TGCGCCAGCAGCCAAGATTCCCGTCGCGGGGAGACCCAGTACTTC. It codes for CASSQDSRRGETQYF. The rearrangement uses TRBV4-1 and TRBJ2-5, with D possibly TRBD2 on 5 matching bases. The V and J ends lost 0 bases and 5 bases respectively, with 13 bases between them. There are 15 residues in the CDR3. Germline CDR1 is MGHRA and CDR2 is YSYEKL.

V gene TRBV7-8 combines with J gene TRBJ2-1; tentatively, D is TRBD2 (6 bases). Germline assignment: CDR1 SGHVS and CDR2 FQNEAQ. This CDR3 is built from 17 residues. V shed 1 base and J shed 0 bases, with 13 bases lying between them. The CDR3: CASSLGVAASSYNEQFF. The CDR3 DNA is TGTGCCAGCAGCTTAGGGGTAGCGGCCAGCTCCTACAATGAGCAGTTCTTC.

This clone was counted a few times. The chain has TRBV7-2 and TRBJ2-3; TRBD2 matches 8 bases. J gave up 2 bases and V 5 bases, and 9 bases lay outside the gene matches. The CDR3 sequence is 16 residues long. CDR1 is SGHTA, CDR2 FQGNSA, per germline. The CDR3 DNA reads as TGTGCCAGCAGCCCCCACGCGGGGGGCTCCACAGATACGCAGTATTTT. Residues: CASSPHAGGSTDTQYF. The variable domain in full, with the rest retrieved from reference TRBV7-2 and TRBJ2-3, is GAGVSQSPSNKVTEKGKDVELRCDPISGHTALYWYRQSLGQGLEFLIYFQGNSAPDKSGLPSDRFSAERTGGSVSTLTIQRTQQEDSAVYLCASSPHAGGSTDTQYFGPGTRLTVL.

The J gene is TRBJ2-7, the V gene TRBV29-1, with 7 bases aligning to TRBD1. V dropped 5 bases and J dropped 5; count of bases not matched to a gene: 9. This CDR3 contains 13 residues. Germline V gene lookup returns CDR1 SQVTM and CDR2 ANQGSEA. The CDR3 sequence: CSVLGQGVHEQYF. For the CDR3, the DNA is TGCAGCGTTCTCGGGCAGGGGGTACACGAGCAGTACTTC.

The chain combines TRBV5-4 with TRBJ1-2, with 9 bases that match TRBD1. This CDR3 region has 16 residues. The germline CDR1 and CDR2 sequences are SGHNT and YYREEE (reference sequence). J gave up 1 base and V 4 bases, and 8 bases lay outside the gene matches. CDR3 DNA: TGTGCCAGCAGCCCCGGGACAGGGTTGGGTAACTATGGCTACACCTTC. Translated, it gives CASSPGTGLGNYGYTF.

In this sample, this clone turned up a few times. The chain combines TRBV7-2 with TRBJ1-3, with TRBD1 identical over 9 bases. The V and J ends lost 2 bases and 2 bases, in that order; junction bases with no gene match: 7. The CDR3 totals 17 residues. Germline values: CDR1 SGHTA, CDR2 FQGNSA. The CDR3 DNA sequence: TGTGCCAGCAGCTTAAGCGGGACAGGGAGGGCTGGAAACACCATATATTTT. Its protein is CASSLSGTGRAGNTIYF.

This clone showed up just once. V gene TRBV5-5 combines with J gene TRBJ2-5; tentatively, D is TRBD1 (6 bases). This CDR3 is 13 amino acids long. Trimming removed 5 bases from V and 2 bases from J, with 10 bases in between. Per germline, CDR1 SGHKS and CDR2 YYEKEE (reference sequence). The CDR3 nucleotides are TGTGCCAGCAGTGGACAGCCGCAAGAGACCCAGTACTTC. Its protein is CASSGQPQETQYF.

The chain couples TRBV9 to TRBJ1-2; TRBD1 matches 10 bases. The J segment lost 6 bases and the V segment lost 0 bases, leaving 5 bases of the junction unmatched. Germline V gene data show CDR1 as SGDLS and CDR2 as YYNGEE. The CDR3 loop spans 15 amino acids. The CDR3 region is CASSVAPGQGNGYTF. CDR3 coding DNA: TGTGCCAGCAGCGTAGCTCCGGGACAGGGGAATGGCTACACCTTC.

The V and J genes are TRBV5-4 and TRBJ2-7; 8 nucleotides agree with TRBD1. The CDR3 runs to 15 residues. V lost 4 bases to trimming and J lost 4 bases; unmatched junction nucleotides: 10. CDR1 SGHNT and CDR2 YYREEE come from the germline V gene (reference sequence). CDR3 residues: CASSRWTGSFYEQYF. The CDR3 nucleotides are TGTGCCAGCAGCAGGTGGACAGGGAGCTTTTACGAGCAGTACTTC.

Worth noting for this clone: Other DNA sequences in this sample translate to the same CDR3. The chain carries TRBV29-1 and TRBJ1-3; 7 bases match TRBD1. The CDR3 is 14 residues long. With 6 bases clipped from V and 0 bases from J, the junction kept 5 bases outside the gene matches. Germline V gene data show CDR1 as SQVTM and CDR2 as ANQGSEA. CDR3 amino acids: CSVRDSFSGNTIYF. CDR3 nucleotides: TGCAGCGTCCGGGACAGCTTCTCTGGAAACACCATATATTTT.

This rearrangement joins TRBV15 to TRBJ1-1; D is ambiguous. The CDR3 has 14 residues. Between the trimmed V and J ends, which lost 0 bases and 4 bases, there was a span of 9 bases. Germline loops: CDR1 LNHNV, CDR2 YYDKDF (reference sequence). The CDR3 reads CATSRDRFFTEAFF. The CDR3 region has the DNA TGTGCCACCAGCAGAGATCGTTTCTTCACTGAAGCTTTCTTT.

The V and J genes are TRBV7-9 and TRBJ2-7, with 8 bases lining up with TRBD1. This CDR3 is 15 amino acids long. V shed 5 bases and J 5 bases; nucleotides not matched to a gene: 11. Per germline, CDR1 SEHNR and CDR2 FQNEAQ (reference sequence). CDR3 DNA: TGTGCCAGCAGCCGGTTCGGATCAGGGGGCGACGAGCAGTACTTC. Translating gives CASSRFGSGGDEQYF. Variable domain in full (rest from reference TRBV7-9 and TRBJ2-7): DTGVSQNPRHKITKRGQNVTFRCDPISEHNRLYWYRQTLGQGPEFLTYFQNEAQLEKSRLLSDRFSAERPKGSFSTLEIQRTEQGDSAMYLCASSRFGSGGDEQYFGPGTRLTVT.

This clone was detected only a few times. This chain joins TRBV2 and TRBJ2-7; TRBD1 aligns across 10 bases. CDR3 size: 11 residues. Germline trimming cut 8 bases from V and 6 bases from J; bases unmatched to any gene: 1. CDR1 is SNHLY, CDR2 FYNNEI, per germline. CDR3 residues: CASRDRGEQYF. As DNA, the CDR3 is TGTGCCAGCCGGGACAGGGGCGAGCAGTACTTC.

This rearrangement joins TRBV2 to TRBJ2-3, with TRBD2 matching over 10 bases. The CDR3 consists of 15 residues. The ends lost 6 bases at V and 3 bases at J; junction bases unmatched: 6. Germline loops: CDR1 SNHLY, CDR2 FYNNEI. CDR3 in amino acids: CASRLLAGVTDTQYF. DNA of the CDR3: TGTGCCAGCAGACTGCTAGCGGGAGTAACAGATACGCAGTATTTT.

The chain employs TRBV2 and TRBJ2-7; D is perhaps TRBD1 (6 bases). This CDR3 has 14 amino acids. Between the trimmed V and J ends, which lost 3 bases and 4 bases, there was a span of 13 bases. The germline V gene has CDR1 SNHLY and CDR2 FYNNEI. The CDR3 region has the DNA TGTGCCAGCAGTGAGGACAGCGCCCTGTACGAGCAGTACTTC. Protein product: CASSEDSALYEQYF.

Details on this clone: This CDR3 is also generated by other DNA sequences in the sample. The V and J genes are TRBV7-2 and TRBJ1-3; 8 nucleotides agree with TRBD1. The CDR3 spans 14 residues. J was trimmed by 7 bases and V by 0 bases; bases with no gene match: 2. CDR1 and CDR2 from the germline V gene are SGHTA and FQGNSA. CDR3: CASSLATGGNTIYF. CDR3 bases: TGTGCCAGCAGCTTAGCAACAGGGGGGAACACCATATATTTT.

V usage is TRBV7-3 and J usage is TRBJ2-1, with 8 bases aligning to TRBD2. The CDR3 has 15 residues. The V gene's germline CDR1 is SGHTA and CDR2 FQGTGA. Unmatched junction bases numbered 15, after V lost 5 bases and J lost 12 bases. The CDR3 is CASSAGGSTMMGQFF. CDR3 sequence (DNA): TGTGCCAGCAGCGCGGGGGGCTCTACAATGATGGGGCAGTTCTTC. Full variable domain (missing parts from reference TRBV7-3 and TRBJ2-1): GAGVSQTPSNKVTEKGKYVELRCDPISGHTALYWYRQSLGQGPEFLIYFQGTGAADDSGLPNDRFFAVRPEGSVSTLKIQRTERGDSAVYLCASSAGGSTMMGQFFGPGTRLTVL.

This chain joins TRBV18 and TRBJ2-3; D perhaps matches TRBD1 (5 bases). The CDR3 sequence is 15 residues long. The germline CDR1 and CDR2 sequences are KGHSH and LQKENI. Trimming took off 8 bases at V and 3 bases at J, with 18 bases between the two ends. CDR3 protein: CASHQSRQLTDTQYF. In nucleotides, the CDR3 is TGTGCCAGCCATCAATCCCGACAGCTTACAGATACGCAGTATTTT.